The entry below gives a single T cell receptor (beta chain) sequence along with its context. There is no known antigen for this receptor. The record has no base qualities; no much larger clone is one base away. This entry comes from a study of blood T cell repertoires in COVID-19 (dated by TCRdb to 2018 to 2021). Broadly, across the study: Samples covering the acute and convalescent phases of COVID-19 were provided by collaborators in the United States, Italy and Spain. The dataset comprised deeply sampled blood TCRbeta repertoires from subjects exposed to, actively infected with, or recovered from COVID-19. A de-identified subject ID, COVID-19 status, age in years and sex were almost always included in the sample metadata. The prospective study material was composed of cDNA or gDNA derived from T cells, B-cell-depleted T cells, or PBMCs. The repertoires were released in a freely available public database meant as a resource for research on the immune response to SARS-CoV-2. Samples were obtained from the ongoing ImmuneRACE study (first 160 participants) and from about 1,300 subjects provided by 6 global collaborators. HLA class I and class II types, where available, came from metadata supplied by the sample provider rather than from assay-based typing. Findings and caveats that apply to the study as a whole: The amount of clinical and demographic metadata varied by source and participant and was provided uncurated.

The immunoSEQ Assay, a bias-controlled multiplex PCR, was used to amplify TCRbeta CDR3 regions from genomic DNA. The source study handled its data this way. The number of nucleated cells in each sample was estimated from the amplification of reference gene primers within the assay. Sequence reads were collapsed and filtered to measure the absolute abundance of every unique TCRbeta CDR3 rearrangement. For each sample, productive Simpson clonality was calculated as the square root of Simpson's diversity index over productive rearrangements. Imported from immuneACCESS, the table was reduced by TCRdb to in-frame sequences with V and J called. These copies leave out some clones; in studies compared against another copy, an unresolved V gene accounts for under half, and the cause of the remainder is not known. That table furnishes V, J and clone size, whereas the DNA furnished D and trimming. Across this sample there are around 450,000 clones, with 90% seen only once. About 0.6% of the sample rests with the top ten.

Enrolling through a virtual design, the prospective study's participants ranged in age from roughly 18 to 89 years and lived across about two dozen United States geographic areas. In the prospective study, cohorts were assigned on the basis of participant-reported clinical history obtained from a screening survey and a study questionnaire. Recovered participants in ImmuneRACE Cohort 3 were defined as having two consecutive negative NP/OP PCR tests, clearance from a healthcare professional, or resolution of symptoms. Mobile phlebotomists in the prospective study collected whole blood, serum and a nasopharyngeal or oropharyngeal swab from every participant. Additional blood draws and questionnaires over a roughly two-month period could optionally be provided by prospective study participants. Blood samples from the prospective study were shipped frozen or at room temperature prior to DNA extraction.

The sequenced material came from PBMCs or T cells enriched from blood (not recorded which). This TCR was recovered from a man aged 18 to 30 who had recovered from COVID-19.

The sequence in DNA is TGCGCCAGCAGCCAAGAAGGAGGTCGAGGGCAGAGGGCTTTCTTT. Its protein is CASSQEGGRGQRAFF. The chain is encoded by TRBV4-1 joined to TRBJ1-1; confidence is insufficient to name the D gene. From a lookup of the germline V gene, CDR1 and CDR2 are MGHRA and YSYEKL. Between the V and J ends, shortened by 0 bases and 11 bases respectively, the junction contains 19 bases. Measured from the cysteine to the phenylalanine, the CDR3 is 15 residues long. CDR3 DNA only is kept here, 45 bases in frame from base 1.